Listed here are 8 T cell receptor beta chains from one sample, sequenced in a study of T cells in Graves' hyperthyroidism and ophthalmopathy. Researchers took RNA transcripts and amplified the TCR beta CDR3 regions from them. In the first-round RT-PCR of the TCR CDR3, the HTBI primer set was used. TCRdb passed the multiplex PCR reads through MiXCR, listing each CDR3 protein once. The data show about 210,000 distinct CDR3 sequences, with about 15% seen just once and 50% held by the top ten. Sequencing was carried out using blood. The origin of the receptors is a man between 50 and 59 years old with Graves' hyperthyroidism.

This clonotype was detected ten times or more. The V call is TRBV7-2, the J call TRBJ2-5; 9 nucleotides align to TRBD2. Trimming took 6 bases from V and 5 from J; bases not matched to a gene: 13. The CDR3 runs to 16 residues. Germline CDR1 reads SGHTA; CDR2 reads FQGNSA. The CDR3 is CASRGPTLAGVETQYF. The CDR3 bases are TGTGCCAGCAGGGGGCCCACATTAGCGGGAGTGGAGACCCAGTACTTC.

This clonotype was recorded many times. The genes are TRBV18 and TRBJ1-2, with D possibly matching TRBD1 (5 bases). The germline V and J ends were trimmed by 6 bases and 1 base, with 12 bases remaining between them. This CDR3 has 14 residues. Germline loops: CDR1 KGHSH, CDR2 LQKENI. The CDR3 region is CASSGDLDNYGYTF. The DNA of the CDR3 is TGTGCCAGCTCGGGGGATTTGGATAACTATGGCTACACCTTC.

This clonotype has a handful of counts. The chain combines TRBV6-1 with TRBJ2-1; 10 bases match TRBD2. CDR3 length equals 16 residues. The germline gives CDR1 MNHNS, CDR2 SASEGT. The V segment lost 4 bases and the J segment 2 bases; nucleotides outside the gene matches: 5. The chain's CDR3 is CASSGVGTSAYNEQFF. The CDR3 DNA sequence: TGTGCCAGCAGTGGAGTCGGGACTAGCGCCTACAATGAGCAGTTCTTC.

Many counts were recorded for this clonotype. The CDR3 here is CSAEGLAGKDTQYF. In nucleotides, the CDR3 is TGCAGTGCGGAGGGGCTAGCGGGAAAAGATACGCAGTATTTT. The chain combines TRBV20-1 with TRBJ2-3; 9 bases are shared with TRBD2. The CDR3 runs 14 residues. CDR1 and CDR2 (germline): DFQATT, SNEGSKA (reference sequence). After removal of 6 bases from V and 5 bases from J, the junction contained 9 bases not matched to a gene.

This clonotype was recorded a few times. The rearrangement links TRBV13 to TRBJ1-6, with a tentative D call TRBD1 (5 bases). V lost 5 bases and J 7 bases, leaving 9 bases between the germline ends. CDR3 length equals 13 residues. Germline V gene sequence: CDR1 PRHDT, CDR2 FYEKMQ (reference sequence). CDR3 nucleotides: TGTGCCAGCAGCCATCGACAGAATTCACCCCTCCACTTT. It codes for CASSHRQNSPLHF.

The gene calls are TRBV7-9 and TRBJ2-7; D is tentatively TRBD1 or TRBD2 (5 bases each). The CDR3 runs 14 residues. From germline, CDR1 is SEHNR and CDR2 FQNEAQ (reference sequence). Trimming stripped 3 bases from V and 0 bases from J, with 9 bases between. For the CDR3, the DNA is TGTGCCAGCAGCTTCTGGGACGTCTCCTACGAGCAGTACTTC. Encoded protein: CASSFWDVSYEQYF.

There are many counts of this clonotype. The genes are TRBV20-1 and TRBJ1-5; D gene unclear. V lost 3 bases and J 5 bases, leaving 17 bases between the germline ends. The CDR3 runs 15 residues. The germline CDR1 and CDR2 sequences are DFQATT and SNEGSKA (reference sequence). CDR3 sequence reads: CSASTHRLWDQPQHF. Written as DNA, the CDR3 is TGCAGTGCTAGTACGCATCGCCTTTGGGATCAGCCCCAGCATTTT.

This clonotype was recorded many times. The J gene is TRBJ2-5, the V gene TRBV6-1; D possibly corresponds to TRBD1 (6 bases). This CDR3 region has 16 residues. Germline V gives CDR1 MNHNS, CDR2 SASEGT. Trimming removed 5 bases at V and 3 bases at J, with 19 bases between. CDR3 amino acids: CASSPRRGGQKETQYF. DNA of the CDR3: TGTGCCAGCAGTCCCCGAAGAGGAGGACAGAAAGAGACCCAGTACTTC.